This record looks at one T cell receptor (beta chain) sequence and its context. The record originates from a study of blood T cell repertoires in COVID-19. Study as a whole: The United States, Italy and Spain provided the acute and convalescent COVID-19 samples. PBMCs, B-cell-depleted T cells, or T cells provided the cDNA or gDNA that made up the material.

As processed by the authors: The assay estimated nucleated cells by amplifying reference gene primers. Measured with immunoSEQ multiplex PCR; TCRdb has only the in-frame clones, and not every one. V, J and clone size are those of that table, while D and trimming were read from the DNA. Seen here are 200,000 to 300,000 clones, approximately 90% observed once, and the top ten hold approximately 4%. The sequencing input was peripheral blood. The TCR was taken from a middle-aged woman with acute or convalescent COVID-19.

The DNA for the CDR3 is TGTGCCAGCTCACGCTCCGGGACAACCCATAATTCACCCCTCCACTTT. It yields the protein CASSRSGTTHNSPLHF. The chain is built from TRBV18 and TRBJ1-6; tentative D call: TRBD1 (6 bases). This CDR3 is 16 amino acids long. The V gene's germline CDR1 is KGHSH and CDR2 LQKENI. V lost 4 bases and J 5 bases, leaving 15 bases between the germline ends.